The present T cell receptor beta chain was sequenced within a study of blood T cell repertoires in COVID-19. Study context: Donors in the United States, Italy and Spain gave samples during acute or convalescent COVID-19. PBMCs, B-cell-depleted T cells, or T cells provided the cDNA or gDNA that made up the material.

Germline CDR1 reads SGHVS; CDR2 reads FQNEAQ. The V gene end was trimmed by 1 base and the J gene end by 7 bases; junction bases not matched to a gene: 5. The CDR3 length is 15 residues. Seattle researchers signed up patients amid active infection and tracked them longitudinally. Authors' analysis steps: Reference gene primer amplification gave estimated nucleated cell counts. Only in-frame clones appear in the TCRdb table, and some are missing; sequencing was by immunoSEQ multiplex PCR. V, J and clone size are those of that table, while D and trimming were read from the DNA. The table shows about 370,000 clones, with about 90% occurring only once.

Source material: peripheral blood. This TCR came from a woman aged 25 to 39 with COVID-19, enrolled during active disease. The chain joins TRBV7-8 to TRBJ1-5; 9 bases line up with TRBD1. The CDR3 DNA follows: TGTGCCAGCAGCTTAGACAGGGGGCTGAAACAGCCCCAGCATTTT. This codes for CASSLDRGLKQPQHF. The whole variable domain, remainder taken from reference TRBV7-8 and TRBJ1-5, is GAGVSQSPRYKVAKRGQDVALRCDPISGHVSLFWYQQALGQGPEFLTYFQNEAQLDKSGLPSDRFFAERPEGSVSTLKIQRTQQEDSAVYLCASSLDRGLKQPQHFGDGTRLSIL.